The present T cell receptor (beta chain) was sequenced within a study of T cells in Graves' hyperthyroidism and ophthalmopathy. To note about this clonotype: Its antigen is as yet unknown.

Authors of the study amplified TCR beta CDR3 regions from RNA transcripts. During a first-round RT-PCR of the TCR CDR3, the HTBI primer set was used. MiXCR, run by TCRdb on the multiplex PCR reads, gives a single entry per CDR3 protein. The data hold 94,000 or so distinct CDR3 sequences, with approximately 56% observed a single time. Points from the study as a whole: Blood also showed most of the thyroid clonotypes that were expanded above 0.001. Separation of ophthalmopathy from stable hyperthyroidism was achieved by a 13 V-J model.

With 8 bases clipped from V and 3 bases from J, the junction kept 8 bases outside the gene matches. CDR1 SQVTM and CDR2 ANQGSEA come from the germline V gene. CDR3 length: 13 residues. This chain joins TRBV29-1 and TRBJ2-7, with 9 bases lining up with TRBD1. This clonotype originated in a woman in her forties with Graves' hyperthyroidism. Sequences were obtained from blood. This CDR3 reads CSSYWGQGYEQYF. DNA of the CDR3: TGCAGCAGTTACTGGGGACAGGGCTACGAGCAGTACTTC.